The rows below give T cell receptor beta chains drawn from one sample of a study of T cell repertoires in ileal Crohn's disease. The repertoire was sequenced with immunoSEQ multiplex PCR; TCRdb's copy has only in-frame clones and lacks some. The sample shows 10,000 to 15,000 clones, approximately 78% of them seen only once. Sequencing was done on a sample of ileal tissue. The receptors originated from an adult with Crohn's disease. The CDR3 runs from the conserved cysteine through the conserved F or W. The order of the fields is V gene, clone size, CDR3 length, J gene, D gene, CDR3 DNA, CDR3 protein. D genes are given only for firm matches. Clone size is stated in some rows and not others, as once, few, many or a class when expanded.

>TRBV2|once|14|TRBJ1-3|-
TGTGCCAGCAGTGAAGCCAGCTCTGGAAACACCATATATTTT
CASSEASSGNTIYF
>TRBV9|-|15|TRBJ1-4|-
TGTGCCAGCAGCGTAGAAGGGGTGGCTAATGAAAAACTGTTTTTT
CASSVEGVANEKLFF
>TRBV18|-|14|TRBJ2-3|-
TGTGCCAGCTCACCGATCCGGGGCACAGATACGCAGTATTTT
CASSPIRGTDTQYF
>TRBV11-2|-|15|TRBJ2-2|-
TGTGCCAGCAGCTTATACGTGAGGAACACCGGGGAGCTGTTTTTT
CASSLYVRNTGELFF
>TRBV19|-|15|TRBJ2-1|TRBD1
TGTGCCAGTAGTATGCAGGACAGGCCCTACAATGAGCAGTTCTTC
CASSMQDRPYNEQFF
>TRBV12-5|-|13|TRBJ2-7|TRBD1
TGTGCTAGTGGTCCGGGACAGGGGGACGAGCAGTACTTC
CASGPGQGDEQYF
>TRBV7-9|-|15|TRBJ1-5|-
TGTGCCAGCAGTTTAGGAGATCATAGCAATCAGCCCCAGCATTTT
CASSLGDHSNQPQHF
>TRBV5-1|-|17|TRBJ2-6|-
TGCGCCAGCAACTTGAAGGGTCTAGGGGCTGGGGCCAACGTCCTGACTTTC
CASNLKGLGAGANVLTF
>TRBV11-2|-|13|TRBJ2-1|-
TGTGCCAGCAGCTTAGAATCTACGGGTGAGCAGTTCTTC
CASSLESTGEQFF
>TRBV9|-|17|TRBJ2-2|-
TGTGCCAGCAGCGTAGGGTCCAGCGGGCAGTACACCGGGGAGCTGTTTTTT
CASSVGSSGQYTGELFF
>TRBV5-6|-|13|TRBJ1-2|TRBD1
TGTGCCAGCAGCAGGACAGGGGGCTATGGCTACACCTTC
CASSRTGGYGYTF
>TRBV7-6|-|18|TRBJ2-1|-
TGTGCCAGCAGCTTAAGTTCAGTCGGGAGAGGATCCTACAATGAGCAGTTCTTC
CASSLSSVGRGSYNEQFF
>TRBV7-9|-|11|TRBJ2-5|-
TGTGCCAGCAGCCGAGGGGAGACCCAGTACTTC
CASSRGETQYF
>TRBV28|-|13|TRBJ1-4|-
TGTGCCAGCAGTTTTAAGGCAGGGCTAAAACTGTTTTTT
CASSFKAGLKLFF
>TRBV12-5|-|15|TRBJ2-7|TRBD1
TGTGCTAGTGGTCCGACCGGGACAGGGTTCAACGAGCAGTACTTC
CASGPTGTGFNEQYF
>TRBV5-1|-|19|TRBJ1-1|-
TGCGCCAGCAGCTTGACGGGCGTGGGGGGGCTAAATGAGAACACTGAAGCTTTCTTT
CASSLTGVGGLNENTEAFF
>TRBV5-1|-|15|TRBJ2-7|TRBD2
TGCGCCAGCAGCTTGGCCGGGGGGTTTACCTACGAGCAGTACTTC
CASSLAGGFTYEQYF
>TRBV9|-|15|TRBJ1-6|TRBD1
TGTGCCAGCAGCGAGGGACAGGGCTATAATTCACCCCTCCACTTT
CASSEGQGYNSPLHF
>TRBV28|-|12|TRBJ1-2|TRBD1
TGTGCCAGCAGTGGGACAGACTATGGCTACACCTTC
CASSGTDYGYTF
>TRBV5-1|-|14|TRBJ1-1|TRBD1
TGCGCCAGCAGCTTACAGGGGATGAACACTGAAGCTTTCTTT
CASSLQGMNTEAFF
>TRBV28|-|15|TRBJ2-4|-
TGTGCCAGCAGTCCCCCGGGCGGGGAGAGGGGCATTCAGTACTTC
CASSPPGGERGIQYF
>TRBV5-5|few|12|TRBJ1-2|TRBD1
TGTGCCAGCAGGGACAGGTTCGACGGCTACACCTTC
CASRDRFDGYTF
>TRBV29-1|-|12|TRBJ2-5|TRBD1
TGCAGCGTTAGGACAGGGGAAGAGACCCAGTACTTC
CSVRTGEETQYF
>TRBV7-9|-|14|TRBJ2-7|-
TGTGCCAGCAGCTTACAGGGTTCCTCCTACGAGCAGTACTTC
CASSLQGSSYEQYF
>TRBV7-9|few|17|TRBJ1-4|-
TGTGCCAGCAGCTTAGACATCCGGGGAAGAAGGAATGAAAAACTGTTTTTT
CASSLDIRGRRNEKLFF
>TRBV5-8|-|15|TRBJ1-4|-
TGTGCCAGCAGCTTGGAACCAGCAACTAATGAAAAACTGTTTTTT
CASSLEPATNEKLFF
>TRBV6-4|-|14|TRBJ2-6|-
TGTGCCAGCAGTGACAGCTCTGGGGCCAACGTCCCGACTTTC
CASSDSSGANVPTF
>TRBV19|few|14|TRBJ1-1|TRBD1
TGTGCCAGTAGTGTTGGCCGGGACAGGATGTCTGCTTTCTTT
CASSVGRDRMSAFF
>TRBV11-2|-|13|TRBJ1-1|-
TGTGCCAGCAGCTTCACAGCGAACACTGAAGCTTTCTTT
CASSFTANTEAFF
>TRBV2|-|13|TRBJ2-7|TRBD2
TGTGCCAGCAGAGCGACTAGCGTCTACGAGCAGTACTTC
CASRATSVYEQYF
>TRBV6-5|-|14|TRBJ2-7|TRBD1
TGTGCCAGCAGTTACGGGACAGGTGTTCACGAGCAGTACTTC
CASSYGTGVHEQYF
>TRBV9|-|16|TRBJ2-1|-
TGTGCCAGCAGCTCCCCGGAGGGGGCCGCATACAATGAGCAGTTCTTC
CASSSPEGAAYNEQFF
>TRBV30|-|14|TRBJ1-4|TRBD1
TGTGCCTGGAGTATGATACAGGGGAATGAAAAACTGTTTTTT
CAWSMIQGNEKLFF
>TRBV9|large|13|TRBJ2-7|TRBD2
TGTGCCAGCAGCCTAGGGACTAGCGGGATTCGGTACTTC
CASSLGTSGIRYF
>TRBV29-1|-|13|TRBJ2-7|TRBD1
TGCAGCGTCTCGGGACAGGGTCCCTACGAGCAGTACTTC
CSVSGQGPYEQYF
>TRBV10-3|few|12|TRBJ2-7|TRBD1
TGTGCCATAGGACAGGGGGTCTACGAGCAGTACTTC
CAIGQGVYEQYF
>TRBV6-1|-|17|TRBJ2-7|-
TGTGCCAGCAGTGTACCGGGCGATCGGGGGAGTTTATACGAGCAGTACTTC
CASSVPGDRGSLYEQYF
>TRBV12-2|few|13|TRBJ2-7|-
TGTGCAAGTCGCTTACTGGCAGGCTGCGAGCAGTACTTC
CASRLLAGCEQYF
>TRBV11-3|-|15|TRBJ2-3|-
TGTGCCAGCAGCTCCCCCCCGGGTAACACAGATACGCAGTATTTT
CASSSPPGNTDTQYF
>TRBV27|-|15|TRBJ1-2|-
TGTGCCAGCAGTTTTGTTCCAGGGCTTAACTATGGCTACACCTTC
CASSFVPGLNYGYTF
>TRBV9|-|16|TRBJ2-5|TRBD2
TGTGCCAGCAGCGTAGGGGCTAGCGGGGGAGGGGAGACCCAGTACTTC
CASSVGASGGGETQYF
>TRBV4-1|-|19|TRBJ2-2|TRBD2
TGCGCCAGCAGCCAAGAGTCTAGCGGGGGTTTCGGAAACACCGGGGAGCTGTTTTTT
CASSQESSGGFGNTGELFF
>TRBV5-1|-|15|TRBJ2-1|TRBD2
TGCGCCAGCAGCTGGACTAGCGTAACTGCCAATGAGCAGTTCTTC
CASSWTSVTANEQFF
>TRBV11-2|-|15|TRBJ2-7|TRBD1
TGTGCCAGCAGCTCGAGGGACAGGGCTACGGGCGAGCAGTACTTC
CASSSRDRATGEQYF
>TRBV2|once|14|TRBJ1-4|-
TGTGCCAGCAGCTGGGTTGCGGCTAATGAAAAACTGTTTTTT
CASSWVAANEKLFF
>TRBV19|-|14|TRBJ1-4|-
TGTGCCAGTAGTATCCAGAGTCGGGATGAAAAACTGTTTTTT
CASSIQSRDEKLFF
>TRBV28|-|16|TRBJ2-2|-
TGTGCCAGCAGTTTATTGGGGAGCTTATCGCCCGGGGAGCTGTTTTTT
CASSLLGSLSPGELFF
>TRBV6-6|large|11|TRBJ2-1|-
TGTGCCGGAGGGGTTACGGATGAGCAGTTCTTC
CAGGVTDEQFF
>TRBV6-4|-|16|TRBJ2-1|TRBD2
TGTGCCAGCATGAAAGTAGCGGGAGGGCCGGTCGATGAGCAGTTCTTC
CASMKVAGGPVDEQFF
>TRBV12-5|-|13|TRBJ2-5|TRBD2
TGTGCTAGTGGTCTAGGGACTAGCGGGACCCAGTACTTC
CASGLGTSGTQYF
>TRBV10-2|-|16|TRBJ2-1|TRBD2
TGCGCCAGCCGGCAAATTACTAGCGGGGGTACCAATGAGCAGTTCTTC
CASRQITSGGTNEQFF
>TRBV2|-|14|TRBJ1-1|-
TGTGCCAGCAGTGCTGACACCGGAGGCACTGAAGCTTTCTTT
CASSADTGGTEAFF
>TRBV18|-|13|TRBJ1-2|-
TGTGCCAGCTCACCTCTCAGGGGCCATGGCTACACCTTC
CASSPLRGHGYTF
>TRBV5-6|-|15|TRBJ2-7|-
TGTGCCAGCAGCTTGGTCAGGGGCGACTCCTACGAGCAGTACTTC
CASSLVRGDSYEQYF
>TRBV27|-|13|TRBJ2-1|-
TGTGCCAGCAGTCCAGGTTACTACAATGAGCAGTTCTTC
CASSPGYYNEQFF
>TRBV2|-|14|TRBJ2-7|TRBD1
TGTGCCAGCAGTGCCGGACAGGCTTCCTACGAGCAGTACTTC
CASSAGQASYEQYF
>TRBV7-9|-|14|TRBJ1-1|TRBD1
TGTGCCAGCAGACTACAGGGGTTGTGGACTGAAGCTTTCTTT
CASRLQGLWTEAFF
>TRBV11-3|few|13|TRBJ2-7|-
TGTGCCAGCAGCCCCGGACTAACCTACGAGCAGTACTTC
CASSPGLTYEQYF
>TRBV4-2|-|17|TRBJ1-1|TRBD1
TGTGCCAGCAGCCAAAACTACCCCACAGGGGAGAACACTGAAGCTTTCTTT
CASSQNYPTGENTEAFF